This entry lists 12 T cell receptor beta chains sequenced from one sample in a study of shared clonotypes between healthy human individuals. Libraries were prepared by immunoSEQ multiplex PCR; TCRdb keeps only in-frame clonotypes and omits some of them. The sample includes over a million clones, roughly 96% of them seen just once. The material sequenced was naive CD4+ T cells sorted from blood. Subset in this sample: CD45RA+ positively selected. The source of these receptors is a man aged 25 to 40 in good health.

The chain has TRBV28 and TRBJ1-2; a weak D match, TRBD1 (6 bases). This CDR3 contains 12 residues. CDR1 is MDHEN, CDR2 SYDVKM, per germline. V was pared by 8 bases and J by 4 bases, with 11 bases between. CDR3 coding DNA: TGTGCCAGCCGAGGGGGGGGCTATGGCTACACCTTC. Translation gives CASRGGGYGYTF.

The chain joins TRBV7-9 to TRBJ2-5; 9 bases align to TRBD1. Germline V gene lookup returns CDR1 SEHNR and CDR2 FQNEAQ (reference sequence). Trimming at V came to 2 bases and at J to 4 bases, leaving 5 bases not matched to a gene. The CDR3 consists of 15 residues. The CDR3 bases are TGTGCCAGCAGCTTACGGGACAGGGTGCGAGAGACCCAGTACTTC. Translating gives CASSLRDRVRETQYF.

About this clone: Other DNA sequences from this sample encode an identical CDR3 as well. This chain links TRBV28 with TRBJ2-7; D gene uncertain. Germline CDR1 reads MDHEN; CDR2 reads SYDVKM. V lost 6 bases and J lost 7, with 7 bases in between. The CDR3 consists of 10 residues. The CDR3 bases are TGTGCCAGCAGCTCGGGTGAGCAGTACTTC. Protein product: CASSSGEQYF.

The chain links TRBV5-1 to TRBJ2-1; TRBD2 agrees at 11 bases. V gave up 2 bases and J gave up 1 base; unmatched junction bases: 5. The CDR3 runs 17 residues. CDR1 and CDR2 from the germline V gene are SGHRS and YFSETQ. CDR3: CASSFGLAGPSYNEQFF. The CDR3 bases are TGCGCCAGCAGCTTTGGACTAGCGGGTCCTTCCTACAATGAGCAGTTCTTC.

The chain is built from TRBV15 and TRBJ1-4; 7 positions match TRBD1. V dropped 3 bases and J dropped 3; count of bases not matched to a gene: 7. Per germline, CDR1 LNHNV and CDR2 YYDKDF (reference sequence). The CDR3 sequence is 16 residues long. The CDR3 region is CATSSDLDRANEKLFF. The CDR3 DNA sequence: TGTGCCACCAGCAGTGACCTTGACAGGGCTAATGAAAAACTGTTTTTT.

The chain uses TRBV6-5 and TRBJ2-3; D not certain. The CDR3 spans 13 residues. Germline V gives CDR1 MNHEY, CDR2 SVGAGI. The ends were cut back, 8 bases at V and 0 bases at J, with 9 bases in the middle. The CDR3 sequence is CASDCSSTDTQYF. DNA of the CDR3: TGTGCCAGCGATTGTTCTAGCACAGATACGCAGTATTTT.

This clone was observed a single time. This rearrangement joins TRBV27 to TRBJ2-2, with 8 bases fitting TRBD1. Germline V gene data show CDR1 as MNHEY and CDR2 as SMNVEV (reference sequence). There are 15 residues in the CDR3. Unmatched junction bases numbered 5, after V lost 4 bases and J lost 4 bases. The CDR3 reads CASSYGRGRTGELFF. The CDR3 DNA is TGTGCCAGCAGTTACGGCAGGGGGCGCACCGGGGAGCTGTTTTTT.

In its sample, this clone was seen once. The chain is built from TRBV25-1 and TRBJ2-3; D remains unclear. The length of the CDR3 is 15 residues. V shed 1 base and J shed 0 bases, with 8 bases lying between them. The germline gives CDR1 MGHDK, CDR2 SYGVNS. CDR3 amino acids: CASSELVSSTDTQYF. Written as DNA, the CDR3 is TGTGCCAGCAGTGAATTAGTATCTAGCACAGATACGCAGTATTTT.

The chain joins TRBV21-1 to TRBJ2-3; the DNA was not used to check the table's D call, TRBD2. TRBV21-1 counts as a pseudogene. There are 16 residues in the CDR3. The CDR3 nucleotides are TGTGCCAGCAGCGACCGCCAGGAGGGCCGCACAGATACGCAGTATTTT. Amino acid sequence: CASSDRQEGRTDTQYF.

This chain uses TRBV28 with TRBJ1-5; 7 positions agree with TRBD1. The germline CDR1 and CDR2 sequences are MDHEN and SYDVKM. This CDR3 spans 15 amino acids. With V trimmed by 7 bases and J by 4 bases, 10 bases remained unmatched. The CDR3 loop is CASKAGDRDNQPQHF. The CDR3 nucleotides are TGTGCCAGCAAAGCCGGGGACAGAGATAATCAGCCCCAGCATTTT.

The count of this clone is one. The chain links TRBV28 to TRBJ2-1, with TRBD1 as a possible D gene (5 bases). The V end lost 8 bases, the J end lost 5 bases, and 22 bases lay between the germline ends. The germline V gene has CDR1 MDHEN and CDR2 SYDVKM. The CDR3 runs 16 residues. CDR3 nucleotides: TGTGCCAGCCATTCCTTGGGGCAGGGAATAGACAATGAGCAGTTCTTC. Translated: CASHSLGQGIDNEQFF.

The rearrangement joins TRBV2 to TRBJ2-3; no clear D. Per germline, CDR1 SNHLY and CDR2 FYNNEI. V lost 7 bases to trimming and J lost 6 bases, with 8 bases between them. The CDR3 has 11 residues. CDR3 amino acids: CASNFVDTQYF. For the CDR3, the DNA is TGTGCCAGCAATTTCGTGGATACGCAGTATTTT.